The clone carrying this T cell receptor beta chain was detected many times. Its target is unknown. Each CDR3 protein is one row after TCRdb ran MiXCR on the 5' RACE reads. The sample includes about 240,000 distinct CDR3 sequences, around 3.5% of them seen just once. The length of the CDR3 is 13 residues. CDR1 is SGHTS and CDR2 is YDEGEE in the germline V gene. The V end lost 0 bases, the J end lost 3 bases, and 4 bases lay between the germline ends. The sample is drawn from a study of T cells after yellow fever vaccination. General observations from the study: Some clonotypes, a small share, were shared between CD4 and CD8 compartments. There was a possibility that FACS-sorted repertoires contained abundant clonotypes contaminating from the bulk population. Among primary-vaccination clones, most reappeared after the booster, at around 97% for CD4 and around 91% for CD8.

The TCR comes from a man aged 18 to 30 who received the YFV17D yellow fever vaccine. The chain combines TRBV5-8 with TRBJ2-1; D is uncertain. The starting material was PBMCs, obtained 15 days after the yellow fever booster vaccination. CDR3 region: CASSLEIYNEQFF. In DNA, the CDR3 is TGTGCCAGCAGCTTGGAGATCTACAATGAGCAGTTCTTC.